These 26 T cell receptor beta chains were sequenced from one sample in a study of cytomegalovirus exposure and HLA in healthy donors. Researchers ran the PCR with 60 Vbeta and 13 Jbeta primers. Clones were sequenced by immunoSEQ multiplex PCR, and TCRdb holds only the in-frame ones, with some missing. The sample holds fewer than 150,000 clones; over 70% are singletons and the top ten take 2.8%. Specimen: PBMCs. Receptors were obtained from a male donor in good health and CMV-seronegative.

The chain joins TRBV7-6 to TRBJ2-5, with a weak D call TRBD2 (5 bases). CDR3 length equals 15 residues. Germline-derived CDR1 and CDR2 are SGHVS and FNYEAQ. Deletions cut 1 base from V and 1 base from J, with 10 bases between. CDR3 sequence (DNA): TGTGCCAGCAGCTTAGGGTTAGCGCTCCAAGAGACCCAGTACTTC. It specifies CASSLGLALQETQYF.

This chain links TRBV5-8 with TRBJ1-2; D is perhaps TRBD1 (5 bases). Trimming took off 1 base at V and 4 bases at J, with 11 bases between the two ends. This CDR3 spans 14 amino acids. Looked up from germline, CDR1 is SGHTS and CDR2 is YDEGEE. This CDR3 is CASSLSGPVYGYTF. CDR3 nucleotides: TGTGCCAGCAGCTTGTCAGGGCCGGTCTATGGCTACACCTTC.

The V and J genes are TRBV6-5 and TRBJ2-7, with 8 bases aligning to TRBD2. In germline, CDR1 is MNHEY, CDR2 SVGAGI. V was pared by 2 bases and J by 4 bases, with 10 bases of the junction left unmatched. The CDR3 is made up of 16 amino acids. The DNA of the CDR3 is TGTGCCAGCAGTTACGCCTCGGTCACTAGCGGTTACGAGCAGTACTTC. Its protein product is CASSYASVTSGYEQYF.

The J gene is TRBJ2-7, the V gene TRBV5-1; D call uncertain. Trimming removed 2 bases at V and 6 bases at J, with 9 bases between. CDR3 length equals 12 residues. The germline V gene encodes CDR1 SGHRS and CDR2 YFSETQ. CDR3 residues: CASSLLVGEQYF. The CDR3 region has the DNA TGCGCCAGCAGCTTACTCGTTGGCGAGCAGTACTTC.

The J gene is TRBJ2-5, the V gene TRBV5-1; TRBD2 matches 11 bases. The length of the CDR3 is 15 residues. Trimming cost V 2 bases and J 1 base; bases outside gene matches: 1. Germline-derived CDR1 and CDR2 are SGHRS and YFSETQ. DNA for the CDR3: TGCGCCAGCAGCTTACTAGCGGGGGCCCAAGAGACCCAGTACTTC. Protein product: CASSLLAGAQETQYF.

The rearrangement links TRBV19 to TRBJ2-7; TRBD1 matches 7 bases. V dropped 6 bases and J dropped 5; count of bases not matched to a gene: 10. Germline assignment: CDR1 LNHDA and CDR2 SQIVND (reference sequence). The CDR3 spans 14 residues. The CDR3 DNA follows: TGTGCCAGTAGCCTTGGACAGGCACCTAACGAGCAGTACTTC. Its protein product is CASSLGQAPNEQYF.

The chain has TRBV7-3 and TRBJ1-4; D is perhaps TRBD1 (5 bases). Trimming removed 5 bases at V and 2 bases at J, with 9 bases between. This CDR3 contains 14 residues. CDR1 and CDR2 (germline): SGHTA, FQGTGA. CDR3 DNA: TGTGCCAGCAGCCGGGGGGGGACTAATGAAAAACTGTTTTTT. The encoded protein is CASSRGGTNEKLFF.

The chain carries TRBV15 and TRBJ1-1; D is unresolved. CDR3 length: 12 residues. Germline lookup yields CDR1 LNHNV and CDR2 YYDKDF (reference sequence). V lost 0 bases, J lost 8 bases, and 7 bases lay in between. Written as DNA, the CDR3 is TGTGCCACCAGCAGAGAAACGGTAGAAGCTTTCTTT. Protein sequence: CATSRETVEAFF. Full variable domain (outside the CDR3, taken from reference TRBV15 and TRBJ1-1): DAMVIQNPRYQVTQFGKPVTLSCSQTLNHNVMYWYQQKSSQAPKLLFHYYDKDFNNEADTPDNFQSRRPNTSFCFLDIRSPGLGDTAMYLCATSRETVEAFFGQGTRLTVV.

V gene TRBV5-4 combines with J gene TRBJ2-1; D might be TRBD2 (5 bases). The CDR3 runs 15 residues. CDR1 is SGHNT, CDR2 YYREEE, per germline (reference sequence). Trimming removed 2 bases from V and 0 bases from J, with 9 bases in between. The CDR3 nucleotides read TGTGCCAGCAGCTTTTTCGGAGGCTCCTACAATGAGCAGTTCTTC. Translating gives CASSFFGGSYNEQFF. Full variable domain (rest looked up from reference TRBV5-4 and TRBJ2-1): ETGVTQSPTHLIKTRGQQVTLRCSSQSGHNTVSWYQQALGQGPQFIFQYYREEENGRGNFPPRFSGLQFPNYSSELNVNALELDDSALYLCASSFFGGSYNEQFFGPGTRLTVL.

The gene calls are TRBV5-1 and TRBJ1-2, with a possible D match to TRBD1 (6 bases). Deletions cut 7 bases from V and 8 bases from J, with 30 bases between. Germline loops: CDR1 SGHRS, CDR2 YFSETQ. The CDR3 extends over 17 amino acids. For the CDR3, the DNA is TGCGCCAGCTGCCCCTCCTCCTTCCTGGGGGCGCCGGGGGGCTACACCTTC. It yields the protein CASCPSSFLGAPGGYTF.

In the case of this clone: At the DNA level, this CDR3 is encoded by other sequences in the same sample as well. The genes are TRBV9 and TRBJ2-3; no clear D gene. Between the trimmed V and J ends, which lost 1 base and 4 bases, there was a span of 7 bases. The CDR3 consists of 13 residues. CDR1 is SGDLS, CDR2 YYNGEE, per germline. CDR3 nucleotides: TGTGCCAGCAGCGTACAGGTGGCAGATACGCAGTATTTT. This encodes CASSVQVADTQYF.

This sequence joins TRBV18 and TRBJ1-1; no clear D. The CDR3 length is 12 residues. Germline V gene sequence: CDR1 KGHSH, CDR2 LQKENI. Trimming cost V 2 bases and J 7 bases, with 8 bases left between them. The CDR3 region has the DNA TGTGCCAGCTCACCAGGCAAGTATGAAGCTTTCTTT. This codes for CASSPGKYEAFF.

CDR3 protein: CASSPTGNRTLRNQPQHF. For the CDR3, the DNA is TGTGCCAGCAGCCCTACAGGGAACCGCACCTTGAGAAATCAGCCCCAGCATTTT. This chain joins TRBV7-9 and TRBJ1-5; D possibly corresponds to TRBD1 (6 bases). Trimming removed 5 bases from V and 4 bases from J, with 24 bases in between. From germline, CDR1 is SEHNR and CDR2 FQNEAQ (reference sequence). The CDR3 contains 18 residues. The full variable domain, its missing parts supplied by reference TRBV7-9 and TRBJ1-5, is DTGVSQNPRHKITKRGQNVTFRCDPISEHNRLYWYRQTLGQGPEFLTYFQNEAQLEKSRLLSDRFSAERPKGSFSTLEIQRTEQGDSAMYLCASSPTGNRTLRNQPQHFGDGTRLSIL.

V is TRBV5-1 and J is TRBJ2-1; 11 bases map to TRBD2. The germline gives CDR1 SGHRS, CDR2 YFSETQ. There are 18 residues in the CDR3. Losses at the gene ends were 0 bases for V and 3 bases for J; bases not matched to a gene: 8. The chain's CDR3 is CASSLVPPGTSGYNEQFF. Written as DNA, the CDR3 is TGCGCCAGCAGCTTGGTGCCCCCCGGGACTAGCGGCTACAATGAGCAGTTCTTC.

J is TRBJ2-7 and V is TRBV25-1; D possibly corresponds to TRBD1 (5 bases). Germline V lookup: CDR1 MGHDK, CDR2 SYGVNS. V lost 1 base, J lost 2 bases, and 12 bases lay in between. CDR3 length: 15 residues. CDR3 sequence: CASSEFHQGTYEQYF. CDR3 bases: TGTGCCAGCAGTGAATTTCATCAGGGAACCTACGAGCAGTACTTC.

The rearrangement links TRBV5-6 to TRBJ1-1; TRBD1 might be the D (6 bases). Germline lookup yields CDR1 SGHDT and CDR2 YYEEEE. V was pared by 4 bases and J by 9 bases, with 22 bases between. This CDR3 spans 15 amino acids. CDR3 protein: CASSPRNNRDQQAFF. Written as DNA, the CDR3 is TGTGCCAGCAGCCCTCGTAATAACAGGGATCAACAAGCTTTCTTT.

This chain uses TRBV5-4 with TRBJ2-3, with 11 bases fitting TRBD2. V dropped 4 bases and J dropped 2; count of bases not matched to a gene: 9. The CDR3 is made up of 17 amino acids. Germline V gives CDR1 SGHNT, CDR2 YYREEE (reference sequence). The CDR3 is CASSLLRLAGYTDTQYF. The DNA for the CDR3 is TGTGCCAGCAGCCTTCTCAGACTAGCGGGGTACACAGATACGCAGTATTTT.

The rearrangement links TRBV5-1 to TRBJ2-1, with 7 bases fitting TRBD2. This CDR3 has 15 amino acids. V gave up 3 bases and J gave up 2 bases; unmatched junction bases: 5. Germline CDR1 and CDR2: SGHRS and YFSETQ. CDR3 residues: CASSSGGSAYNEQFF. The DNA for the CDR3 is TGCGCCAGCAGCTCGGGAGGTTCGGCCTACAATGAGCAGTTCTTC.

Written as DNA, the CDR3 is TGTGCCAGCAGCTTACGGGGGGAGGTAGATACGCAGTATTTT. It specifies CASSLRGEVDTQYF. The chain links TRBV11-3 to TRBJ2-3; 7 positions agree with TRBD2. CDR1 is SGHNT, CDR2 YENEEA, per germline. The ends lost 2 bases at V and 5 bases at J; junction bases unmatched: 4. This CDR3 region has 14 residues.

The chain couples TRBV19 to TRBJ2-2; 12 nucleotides agree with TRBD2. The CDR3 has 15 amino acids. V was pared by 4 bases and J by 7 bases, with 4 bases of the junction left unmatched. Germline-derived CDR1 and CDR2 are LNHDA and SQIVND (reference sequence). The CDR3 DNA reads as TGTGCCAGTAGTACTAGCGGGGGGGCCTTCGGGGAGCTGTTTTTT. It specifies CASSTSGGAFGELFF.

V usage is TRBV27 and J usage is TRBJ1-1; D possibly corresponds to TRBD1 (6 bases). Germline CDR1 is MNHEY and CDR2 is SMNVEV (reference sequence). Trimming removed 5 bases from V and 1 base from J, with 14 bases in between. The CDR3 extends over 15 amino acids. The CDR3 bases are TGTGCCAGCAGTCCTCTACAGGGTTGGAACACTGAAGCTTTCTTT. The encoded protein is CASSPLQGWNTEAFF.

The rearrangement links TRBV7-2 to TRBJ2-2; 9 bases map to TRBD2. Per germline, CDR1 SGHTA and CDR2 FQGNSA. V shed 1 base and J 4 bases; nucleotides not matched to a gene: 10. The CDR3 is 18 residues long. The CDR3 DNA reads as TGTGCCAGCAGCTTAGGGCTAGCGGGGACACGAGGCACCGGGGAGCTGTTTTTT. The encoded protein is CASSLGLAGTRGTGELFF.

The gene calls are TRBV4-3 and TRBJ2-7; 9 bases fit TRBD2. The CDR3 is made up of 16 amino acids. The junction had 5 bases not matched to a gene; V was cut back by 1 base and J by 1 base. CDR1 is LGHNA, CDR2 YSLEER, per germline. CDR3 bases: TGCGCCAGCAGCCAAGCGTTTGCGGGGGGGTCCTACGAGCAGTACTTC. It specifies CASSQAFAGGSYEQYF.

V gene TRBV12-5 combines with J gene TRBJ2-5; a weak D match, TRBD2 (6 bases). The CDR3 length is 16 residues. The germline V gene has CDR1 LGHNT and CDR2 FRNRAP. V was trimmed by 4 bases and J by 4 bases, leaving 19 bases between them. CDR3: CASGSPGGGWGETQYF. The CDR3 DNA is TGTGCTAGTGGTTCCCCCGGGGGTGGGTGGGGAGAGACCCAGTACTTC.

V is TRBV5-5 and J is TRBJ2-1; D is ambiguous. V was trimmed by 1 base and J by 0 bases, leaving 8 bases between them. Germline V gene lookup returns CDR1 SGHKS and CDR2 YYEKEE (reference sequence). CDR3 length: 15 residues. The CDR3 DNA follows: TGTGCCAGCAGCTTGTTATGGAGCTCCTACAATGAGCAGTTCTTC. As protein: CASSLLWSSYNEQFF. Looking up the rest from reference TRBV5-5 and TRBJ2-1 gives the full variable domain: DAGVTQSPTHLIKTRGQQVTLRCSPISGHKSVSWYQQVLGQGPQFIFQYYEKEERGRGNFPDRFSARQFPNYSSELNVNALLLGDSALYLCASSLLWSSYNEQFFGPGTRLTVL.

This clone has just a few counts. The genes are TRBV6-1 and TRBJ2-3, with 9 bases matching TRBD2. The CDR3 totals 16 residues. After removal of 2 bases from V and 2 bases from J, the junction contained 5 bases not matched to a gene. The germline V gene has CDR1 MNHNS and CDR2 SASEGT. The CDR3 DNA is TGTGCCAGCAGTGAACGGAGCGGGAGGCCCACAGATACGCAGTATTTT. Its protein product is CASSERSGRPTDTQYF.